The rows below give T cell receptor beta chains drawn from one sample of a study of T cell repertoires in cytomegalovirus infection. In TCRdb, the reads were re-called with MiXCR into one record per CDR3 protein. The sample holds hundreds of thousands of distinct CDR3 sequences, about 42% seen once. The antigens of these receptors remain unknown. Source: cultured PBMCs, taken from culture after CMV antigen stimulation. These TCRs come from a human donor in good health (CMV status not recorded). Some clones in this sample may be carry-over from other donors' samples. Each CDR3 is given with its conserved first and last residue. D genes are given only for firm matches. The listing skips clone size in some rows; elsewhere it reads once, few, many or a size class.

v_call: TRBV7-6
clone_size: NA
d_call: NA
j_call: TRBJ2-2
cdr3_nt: TGTGCCAGCAGCTCAAGACGTCCGAACACCGGGGAGCTGTTTTTT
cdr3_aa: CASSSRRPNTGELFF

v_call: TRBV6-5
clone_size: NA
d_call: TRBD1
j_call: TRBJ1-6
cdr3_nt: TGTGCCAGCAGACCTGTAAGGGGACAGGGGTCTGATTCACCCCTCCACTTT
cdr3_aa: CASRPVRGQGSDSPLHF

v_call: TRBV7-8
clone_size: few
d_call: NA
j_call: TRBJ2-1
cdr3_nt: TGTGCCAGCAGCCGTCCCCGATACAATGAGCAGTTCTTC
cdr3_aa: CASSRPRYNEQFF

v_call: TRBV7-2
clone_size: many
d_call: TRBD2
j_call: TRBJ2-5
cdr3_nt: TGTGCCAGCAGCTTTCTCGGGACTAGCGCCCAAGAGACCCAGTACTTC
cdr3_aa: CASSFLGTSAQETQYF

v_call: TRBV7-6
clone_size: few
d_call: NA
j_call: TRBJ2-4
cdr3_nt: TGTGCCAGCAGCCCTGGTCGGGGCAGGTCGACTATAGCCAAAAACATTCAGTACTTC
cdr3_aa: CASSPGRGRSTIAKNIQYF

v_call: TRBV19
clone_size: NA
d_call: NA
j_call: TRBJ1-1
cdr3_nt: TGTGCCAGTAGTAGATGGGGGGGAACTGAAGCTTTCTTT
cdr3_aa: CASSRWGGTEAFF

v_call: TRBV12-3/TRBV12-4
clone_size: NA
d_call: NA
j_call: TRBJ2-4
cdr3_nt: TGTGCCAGCAGCCCTCGACGAGGGGTTCACATTCAGTACTTC
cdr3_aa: CASSPRRGVHIQYF

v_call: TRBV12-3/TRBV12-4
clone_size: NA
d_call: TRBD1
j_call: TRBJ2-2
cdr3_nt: TGTGCCAGCAGTTCCGGGACAGGTTTTCCTGTAGGGGAGCTGTTTTTT
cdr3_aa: CASSSGTGFPVGELFF

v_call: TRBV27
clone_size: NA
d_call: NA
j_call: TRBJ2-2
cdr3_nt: TGTGCCAGCAGTAAGGCTGGGAACACCGGGGAGCTGTTTTTT
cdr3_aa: CASSKAGNTGELFF

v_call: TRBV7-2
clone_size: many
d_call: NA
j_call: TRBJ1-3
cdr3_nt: TGTGCCAGCAGCCGGGCCGACTTCTCTGGAAACACCATATATTTT
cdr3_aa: CASSRADFSGNTIYF

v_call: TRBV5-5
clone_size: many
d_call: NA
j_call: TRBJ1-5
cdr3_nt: TGTGCCAGCAGCTTGTTGTCCGGTCAGCCCCAGCATTTT
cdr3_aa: CASSLLSGQPQHF

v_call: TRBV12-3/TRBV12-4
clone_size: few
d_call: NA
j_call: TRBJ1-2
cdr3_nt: TGTGCCAGCAGTGCTGAGGGACCGCGCTATGGCTACACCTTC
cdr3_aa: CASSAEGPRYGYTF

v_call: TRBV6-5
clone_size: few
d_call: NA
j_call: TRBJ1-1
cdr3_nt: TGTGCCAGCAGTTACAGACGGGACGAGACTTTCTTT
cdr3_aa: CASSYRRDETFF

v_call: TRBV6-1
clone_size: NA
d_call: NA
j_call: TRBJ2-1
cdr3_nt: TGTGCCAGCAGGTCCCTGACGGGGGCTGAGCAGTTCTTC
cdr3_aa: CASRSLTGAEQFF

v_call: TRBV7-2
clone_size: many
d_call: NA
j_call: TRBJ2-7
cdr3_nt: TGTGCCAGCAGCATAAGTCAGGGTCGGATAGCCTACGAGCAGTACTTC
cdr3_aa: CASSISQGRIAYEQYF

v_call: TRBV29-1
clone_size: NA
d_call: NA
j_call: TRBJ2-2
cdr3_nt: TGCAGCGTCTCCCCCCCGGGGAGCACCGGGGAGCTGTTTTTT
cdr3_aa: CSVSPPGSTGELFF

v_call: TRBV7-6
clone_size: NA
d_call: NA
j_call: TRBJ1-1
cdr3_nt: TGTGCCAGCAGCTTAGTATCTGCGCAAAACACTGAAGCTTTCTTT
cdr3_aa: CASSLVSAQNTEAFF

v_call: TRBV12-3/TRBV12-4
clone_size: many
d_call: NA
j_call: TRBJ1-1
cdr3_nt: TGTGCCAGCAGTTTAAGGGGGGACACTGAAGCTTTCTTT
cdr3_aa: CASSLRGDTEAFF

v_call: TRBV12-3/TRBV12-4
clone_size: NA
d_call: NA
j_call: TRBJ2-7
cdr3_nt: TGTGCCAGCAGTTTAGGCAGGCCCCGGCAGTACTTC
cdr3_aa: CASSLGRPRQYF

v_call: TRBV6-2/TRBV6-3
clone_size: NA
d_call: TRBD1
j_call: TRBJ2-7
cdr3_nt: TGTGCCAGCAGACAGGGGCCGAGCTCCTACGAGCAGTACTTC
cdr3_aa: CASRQGPSSYEQYF

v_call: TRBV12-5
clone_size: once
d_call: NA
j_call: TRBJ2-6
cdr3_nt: TGTGCTAGTGGTTTGCCCCCCTTGGGGAGCTCTGGGGCCAACGTCCTGACTTTC
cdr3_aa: CASGLPPLGSSGANVLTF

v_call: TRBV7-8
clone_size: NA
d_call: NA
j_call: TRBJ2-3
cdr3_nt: TGTGCCAGCAGCTTAGACAGGGACTGGACAGATACGCAGTATTTT
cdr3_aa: CASSLDRDWTDTQYF

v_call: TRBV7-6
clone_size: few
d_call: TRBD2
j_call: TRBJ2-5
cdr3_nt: TGTGCCAGCAGCCCCTACGGACTAGCGGGAGGGGAGACCCAGTACTTC
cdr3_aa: CASSPYGLAGGETQYF

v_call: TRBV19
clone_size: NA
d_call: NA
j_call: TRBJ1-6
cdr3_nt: TGTGCCAGTAACGCAGGAGGAAATTCACCCCTCCACTTT
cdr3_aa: CASNAGGNSPLHF

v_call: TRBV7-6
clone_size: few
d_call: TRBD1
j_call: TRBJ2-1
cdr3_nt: TGTGCCAGCAGCTTAGGACAGGGGGCGGGTCAGTTCTTC
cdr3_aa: CASSLGQGAGQFF

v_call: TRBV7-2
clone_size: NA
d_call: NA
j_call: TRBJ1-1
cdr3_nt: TGTGCCAGCAGCTTATTGGGGGGCGATAACACTGAAGCTTTCTTT
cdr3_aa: CASSLLGGDNTEAFF

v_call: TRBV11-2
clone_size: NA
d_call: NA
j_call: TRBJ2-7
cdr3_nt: TGTGCCAGCAGCCAGGGACTTTTCTACGAGCAGTACTTC
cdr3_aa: CASSQGLFYEQYF